The rows below give T cell receptor beta chains drawn from one sample of a study of PD-1 blockade in classical Hodgkin lymphoma. The method was immunoSEQ multiplex PCR; TCRdb's version includes in-frame clones alone and lacks a portion of them. The sample includes tens of thousands of clones, roughly 90% of them seen just once. The sample in question was peripheral blood mononuclear cells (PBMCs), obtained before the fourth cycle of nivolumab. The receptors shown here come from a human donor with classical Hodgkin lymphoma. CDR3s include the opening cysteine and the closing phenylalanine or tryptophan. Fields, in order: V gene, J gene, clone size, D gene, CDR3 protein, CDR3 DNA. D genes are given only for firm matches. Some rows mark clone size as missing; the rest say once, few, many or name a class of expanded clone.

v_gene: TRBV7-2
j_gene: TRBJ1-1
abundance: .
d_gene: .
CDR3aa: CASSLGRAGTEAFF
CDR3nt: TGTGCCAGCAGCTTAGGAAGGGCGGGCACTGAAGCTTTCTTT

v_gene: TRBV7-3
j_gene: TRBJ2-4
abundance: .
d_gene: TRBD1
CDR3aa: CASSTGQGNIQYF
CDR3nt: TGTGCCAGCAGCACAGGACAGGGTAACATTCAGTACTTC

v_gene: TRBV6-4
j_gene: TRBJ2-1
abundance: few
d_gene: .
CDR3aa: CASSEKLEGESEQFF
CDR3nt: TGTGCCAGCAGTGAAAAATTAGAGGGGGAGAGTGAGCAGTTCTTC

v_gene: TRBV27
j_gene: TRBJ1-2
abundance: .
d_gene: .
CDR3aa: CASSTTGFGYTF
CDR3nt: TGTGCCAGCAGTACAACAGGGTTTGGCTACACCTTC

v_gene: TRBV27
j_gene: TRBJ2-2
abundance: .
d_gene: .
CDR3aa: CASSRYTNTGELFF
CDR3nt: TGTGCCAGCAGCCGTTATACGAACACCGGGGAGCTGTTTTTT

v_gene: TRBV5-1
j_gene: TRBJ2-7
abundance: .
d_gene: .
CDR3aa: CASSLLQESFYEQYF
CDR3nt: TGCGCCAGCAGCTTGCTGCAGGAGAGTTTCTACGAGCAGTACTTC

v_gene: TRBV7-6
j_gene: TRBJ1-2
abundance: .
d_gene: TRBD1
CDR3aa: CASSNRQGLPLVRGYTF
CDR3nt: TGTGCCAGCAGCAACAGACAGGGTCTCCCTCTTGTAAGGGGCTACACCTTC

v_gene: TRBV7-6
j_gene: TRBJ2-1
abundance: .
d_gene: .
CDR3aa: CASSPTVGFHEQFF
CDR3nt: TGTGCCAGCAGCCCTACTGTAGGGTTCCATGAGCAGTTCTTC

v_gene: TRBV5-1
j_gene: TRBJ2-3
abundance: few
d_gene: TRBD2
CDR3aa: CASSLGAGVKADTQYF
CDR3nt: TGCGCCAGCAGCTTGGGAGCGGGAGTGAAGGCAGATACGCAGTATTTT

v_gene: TRBV11-3
j_gene: TRBJ1-2
abundance: .
d_gene: .
CDR3aa: CASSSKREVNYGYTF
CDR3nt: TGTGCCAGCAGCTCAAAACGGGAGGTCAACTATGGCTACACCTTC

v_gene: TRBV6-5
j_gene: TRBJ2-5
abundance: .
d_gene: .
CDR3aa: CASRSGPQETQYF
CDR3nt: TGTGCCAGCAGGTCTGGGCCACAAGAGACCCAGTACTTC

v_gene: TRBV6-5
j_gene: TRBJ1-5
abundance: .
d_gene: TRBD1
CDR3aa: CASSYGTDNQPQHF
CDR3nt: TGTGCCAGCAGTTACGGGACAGACAATCAGCCCCAGCATTTT

v_gene: TRBV6-6
j_gene: TRBJ2-7
abundance: once
d_gene: .
CDR3aa: CASSYTPQSGEQYF
CDR3nt: TGTGCCAGCAGTTACACGCCCCAGTCTGGTGAGCAGTACTTC

v_gene: TRBV5-4
j_gene: TRBJ2-1
abundance: .
d_gene: TRBD2
CDR3aa: CASSLPKAGPRNEQFF
CDR3nt: TGTGCCAGCAGCTTGCCCAAAGCGGGGCCTCGGAATGAGCAGTTCTTC

v_gene: TRBV4-1
j_gene: TRBJ1-2
abundance: once
d_gene: .
CDR3aa: CASSQAFQDLYYGYTF
CDR3nt: TGCGCCAGCAGCCAAGCGTTCCAGGACCTCTACTATGGCTACACCTTC

v_gene: TRBV7-8
j_gene: TRBJ2-7
abundance: .
d_gene: TRBD2
CDR3aa: CASSGGGYEQYF
CDR3nt: TGTGCCAGCAGCGGGGGGGGCTACGAGCAGTACTTC

v_gene: TRBV21-1
j_gene: TRBJ2-1
abundance: .
d_gene: .
CDR3aa: CASSDEQFF
CDR3nt: TGTGCCAGTAGCGATGAGCAGTTCTTC

v_gene: TRBV5-1
j_gene: TRBJ2-1
abundance: .
d_gene: TRBD2
CDR3aa: CASKGTSGNEQFF
CDR3nt: TGCGCCAGCAAGGGGACTAGTGGCAATGAGCAGTTCTTC

v_gene: TRBV5-4
j_gene: TRBJ2-5
abundance: .
d_gene: .
CDR3aa: CASSFRSGQETQYF
CDR3nt: TGTGCCAGCAGCTTCCGTAGCGGACAAGAGACCCAGTACTTC

v_gene: TRBV4-1
j_gene: TRBJ2-2
abundance: .
d_gene: .
CDR3aa: CASRTWTGELFF
CDR3nt: TGCGCCAGCAGAACCTGGACCGGGGAGCTGTTTTTT

v_gene: TRBV27
j_gene: TRBJ2-3
abundance: once
d_gene: TRBD1
CDR3aa: CASSSGTGGSNTQYF
CDR3nt: TGTGCCAGCAGTTCCGGGACAGGGGGTTCGAATACGCAGTATTTT

v_gene: TRBV5-4
j_gene: TRBJ2-5
abundance: .
d_gene: TRBD2
CDR3aa: CASSGGLAGPQETQYF
CDR3nt: TGTGCCAGCAGCGGGGGACTAGCGGGTCCCCAAGAGACCCAGTACTTC

v_gene: TRBV10-3
j_gene: TRBJ1-2
abundance: .
d_gene: .
CDR3aa: CAISESPDRYGYTF
CDR3nt: TGTGCCATCAGTGAGTCACCAGATCGTTATGGCTACACCTTC

v_gene: TRBV12-5
j_gene: TRBJ2-7
abundance: .
d_gene: .
CDR3aa: CASGLVLTRTSYEQYF
CDR3nt: TGTGCTAGTGGTTTGGTCCTGACACGAACTAGTTACGAGCAGTACTTC

v_gene: TRBV28
j_gene: TRBJ2-7
abundance: .
d_gene: TRBD1
CDR3aa: CASSLSRDRSPILYEQYF
CDR3nt: TGTGCCAGCAGTTTATCCCGGGACAGGTCTCCTATTTTATACGAGCAGTACTTC

v_gene: TRBV11-3
j_gene: TRBJ1-1
abundance: .
d_gene: .
CDR3aa: CATSPFRNTEAFF
CDR3nt: TGTGCCACTTCCCCCTTCCGGAACACTGAAGCTTTCTTT

v_gene: TRBV29-1
j_gene: TRBJ2-7
abundance: .
d_gene: TRBD1
CDR3aa: CSVKDRADHYEQYF
CDR3nt: TGCAGCGTAAAAGACAGGGCCGACCACTACGAGCAGTACTTC

v_gene: TRBV19
j_gene: TRBJ2-1
abundance: .
d_gene: .
CDR3aa: CASSIAWVSYNEQFF
CDR3nt: TGTGCCAGTAGTATTGCATGGGTATCCTACAATGAGCAGTTCTTC

v_gene: TRBV11-3
j_gene: TRBJ2-7
abundance: .
d_gene: .
CDR3aa: CASSRQKGPNYEQYF
CDR3nt: TGTGCCAGCAGCCGCCAGAAAGGGCCGAACTACGAGCAGTACTTC

v_gene: TRBV7-3
j_gene: TRBJ2-1
abundance: .
d_gene: TRBD1
CDR3aa: CASSKIGGQGKNEQFF
CDR3nt: TGTGCCAGCAGCAAAATTGGGGGACAGGGTAAGAATGAGCAGTTCTTC

v_gene: TRBV7-9
j_gene: TRBJ1-1
abundance: .
d_gene: .
CDR3aa: CASSSLAEAFF
CDR3nt: TGTGCCAGCAGCTCCCTCGCTGAAGCTTTCTTT

v_gene: TRBV18
j_gene: TRBJ2-7
abundance: once
d_gene: TRBD2
CDR3aa: CASSAQTSGRAYEQYF
CDR3nt: TGTGCCAGCTCAGCGCAGACTAGCGGGAGGGCCTACGAGCAGTACTTC

v_gene: TRBV4-1
j_gene: TRBJ2-7
abundance: .
d_gene: TRBD1
CDR3aa: CASSHDRDRDRGHYEQYF
CDR3nt: TGCGCCAGCAGCCACGACCGGGACAGGGACCGGGGACACTACGAGCAGTACTTC

v_gene: TRBV5-6
j_gene: TRBJ2-3
abundance: .
d_gene: .
CDR3aa: CASSSRQTDTQYF
CDR3nt: TGTGCCAGCAGCTCGAGACAAACAGATACGCAGTATTTT

v_gene: TRBV21-1
j_gene: TRBJ2-1
abundance: few
d_gene: .
CDR3aa: CASSKSVKPHNEQFF
CDR3nt: TGTGCCAGCAGCAAGTCAGTTAAACCCCACAATGAGCAGTTCTTC

v_gene: TRBV14
j_gene: TRBJ2-7
abundance: once
d_gene: .
CDR3aa: CASSRTGAYEQYF
CDR3nt: TGTGCCAGCAGCCGGACGGGGGCATACGAGCAGTACTTC

v_gene: TRBV5-1
j_gene: TRBJ2-3
abundance: .
d_gene: .
CDR3aa: CASSQTGSSTDTQYF
CDR3nt: TGCGCCAGCAGCCAAACAGGGTCAAGCACAGATACGCAGTATTTT

v_gene: TRBV5-1
j_gene: TRBJ1-5
abundance: .
d_gene: .
CDR3aa: CASSFADATGPKVLDQPQHF
CDR3nt: TGCGCCAGCAGCTTTGCAGACGCAACGGGGCCCAAGGTGTTGGATCAGCCCCAGCATTTT

v_gene: TRBV7-2
j_gene: TRBJ1-5
abundance: .
d_gene: .
CDR3aa: CASSIAGRRQPQHF
CDR3nt: TGTGCCAGCAGCATTGCCGGACGGCGACAGCCCCAGCATTTT

v_gene: TRBV5-1
j_gene: TRBJ2-7
abundance: .
d_gene: TRBD2
CDR3aa: CASSLGRANEQYF
CDR3nt: TGCGCCAGCAGCCTCGGGAGGGCCAACGAGCAGTACTTC

v_gene: TRBV28
j_gene: TRBJ2-6
abundance: .
d_gene: TRBD1
CDR3aa: CASKGWVGTVSSGANVLTF
CDR3nt: TGTGCCAGCAAGGGGTGGGTAGGGACAGTTAGCTCTGGGGCCAACGTCCTGACTTTC